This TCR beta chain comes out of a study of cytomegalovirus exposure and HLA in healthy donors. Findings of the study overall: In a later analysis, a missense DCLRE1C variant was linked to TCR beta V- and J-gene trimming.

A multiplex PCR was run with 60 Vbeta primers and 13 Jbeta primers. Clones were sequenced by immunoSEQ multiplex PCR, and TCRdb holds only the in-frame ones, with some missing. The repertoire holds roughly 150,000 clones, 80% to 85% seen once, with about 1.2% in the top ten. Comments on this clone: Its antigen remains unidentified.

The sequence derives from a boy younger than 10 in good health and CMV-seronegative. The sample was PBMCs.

The CDR3 sequence: CASRGGQYQPQHF. The CDR3 region has the DNA TGTGCCAGCAGAGGGGGTCAGTATCAGCCCCAGCATTTT. The chain combines TRBV2 with TRBJ1-5; D perhaps matches TRBD1 (6 bases). The CDR3 length is 13 residues. V was shortened by 6 bases and J by 5 bases, with 11 bases between the two germline ends. The germline V gene has CDR1 SNHLY and CDR2 FYNNEI. Complete variable domain (other parts from reference TRBV2 and TRBJ1-5): EPEVTQTPSHQVTQMGQEVILRCVPISNHLYFYWYRQILGQKVEFLVSFYNNEISEKSEIFDDQFSVERPDGSNFTLKIRSTKLEDSAMYFCASRGGQYQPQHFGDGTRLSIL.